One T cell receptor beta chain is described in this entry. The target antigen is unknown. These data originate in a study of blood T cells in healthy people across ages. Overall study results and limits: Measured against age, TCR beta diversity per million T cells decreased in a roughly linear manner. Unsorted PBMC material precluded a definitive naive versus antigen-experienced comparison.

Isolated per sample were at least 7 million PBMCs. A second PCR, run for about 7 to 11 cycles, used a sample-barcoded 5' primer plus a J-beta primer mix. Any given sample supplied a minimum of 3 million CDR3-containing paired-end reads. Via MiXCR, TCRdb re-called the 5' RACE reads, giving one row per CDR3 protein. In the table there are about a million distinct CDR3 sequences, just over 50% of which are singletons. CDR1 and CDR2 from the germline V gene are MGHRA and YSYEKL. The CDR3 sequence is 17 residues long. Trimming cost V 2 bases and J 0 bases, with 15 bases left between them. The sample comprised blood. The V call is TRBV4-1, the J call TRBJ2-3; D unclear. This clonotype was obtained from a woman aged 55 to 70 in good health. The DNA for the CDR3 is TGCGCCAGCAGCCAACGGCACGTCGGACGGAGCACAGATACGCAGTATTTT. Its translation is CASSQRHVGRSTDTQYF.